This section outlines one TCR beta chain sequence together with its context. Its antigen is undetermined. The CDR3 has 13 amino acids. This entry belongs to a study of T cell responses to AZD1222 COVID-19 vaccine. Study observations and caveats: Mostly white British, mostly female donors; authors suggested clonal diversity may be underestimated.

Clones were sequenced by immunoSEQ multiplex PCR, and TCRdb holds only the in-frame ones, with some missing. The repertoire holds 95,000 to 150,000 clones, roughly 90% seen once, with approximately 1.1% in the top ten. Sequencing used peripheral blood, obtained on day 0 of AZD1222 vaccination. V gene TRBV21-1 combines with J gene TRBJ1-2; the table's D call, TRBD1, has no DNA check behind it. TRBV21-1 is a known pseudogene. The sequence was obtained from an adult in good health. The CDR3 DNA is TGTGCCAGCAGCCCAGGGGTTAACTATGGCTACACCTTC. Amino acids: CASSPGVNYGYTF.